These 25 T cell receptor beta chains share one sample of origin, sequenced in a study of OX40 agonist ivuxolimab in advanced cancers. Only in-frame clones appear in the TCRdb table, and some are missing; sequencing was by immunoSEQ multiplex PCR. Of about 48,000 clones in the sample, approximately 85% were seen once. This specimen consisted of CD4+ or CD8+ T cells sorted from blood, obtained in a trial of the OX40 agonist ivuxolimab. All receptors come from an adult with an advanced solid tumor such as melanoma, head and neck, liver or kidney cancer.

J is TRBJ2-6 and V is TRBV10-3; perhaps TRBD1 as D (6 bases). The CDR3 sequence is 16 residues long. Looked up from germline, CDR1 is ENHRY and CDR2 is SYGVKD. V was trimmed by 4 bases and J by 0 bases, leaving 10 bases between them. In nucleotides, the CDR3 is TGTGCCATCAGTGGGGGGCAGAACTCTGGGGCCAACGTCCTGACTTTC. Amino acid sequence: CAISGGQNSGANVLTF.

The J gene is TRBJ2-4, the V gene TRBV5-1; the D gene could be TRBD1 or TRBD2 (5 bases each). Germline V gene sequence: CDR1 SGHRS, CDR2 YFSETQ. V lost 0 bases, J lost 8 bases, and 12 bases lay in between. The CDR3 runs to 14 residues. CDR3 nucleotides: TGCGCCAGCAGCTTGGTGGGGGACCGAGACATTCAGTACTTC. Protein: CASSLVGDRDIQYF.

The CDR3 nucleotides read TGTGCCAGCGGGGAAACTAGCACAGATACGCAGTATTTT. Translated, it gives CASGETSTDTQYF. This chain uses TRBV28 with TRBJ2-3; unclear D gene. This CDR3 spans 13 amino acids. CDR1 MDHEN and CDR2 SYDVKM come from the germline V gene. V lost 8 bases, J lost 0 bases, and 9 bases lay in between.

The chain carries TRBV6-5 and TRBJ1-2; a possible D gene is TRBD1 (5 bases). The V end lost 4 bases, the J end lost 2 bases, and 14 bases lay between the germline ends. CDR1 and CDR2 from the germline V gene are MNHEY and SVGAGI. The CDR3 length is 15 residues. The CDR3 nucleotides are TGTGCCAGCAGTTCCCCTCCAGGGTCAAACTATGGCTACACCTTC. It encodes CASSSPPGSNYGYTF.

This clone was seen more than once but under ten times. J is TRBJ1-5 and V is TRBV7-9; no clear D. CDR3 length: 12 amino acids. Trimming pared 5 bases from V and 3 bases from J, leaving 5 bases between. CDR1 is SEHNR, CDR2 FQNEAQ, per germline (reference sequence). The CDR3 protein is CASSQNNQPQHF. CDR3 DNA sequence: TGTGCCAGCAGCCAGAACAATCAGCCCCAGCATTTT.

The gene calls are TRBV9 and TRBJ2-2; 7 nucleotides agree with TRBD1. This CDR3 region has 18 residues. Germline CDR1 is SGDLS and CDR2 is YYNGEE. V gave up 3 bases and J gave up 2 bases; unmatched junction bases: 13. The DNA of the CDR3 is TGTGCCAGCAGCGCACCCACAGACAGGGCCTTAAACACCGGGGAGCTGTTTTTT. Residues: CASSAPTDRALNTGELFF.

The CDR3 loop reads CAWSVQGDSPLHF. The CDR3 DNA reads TGTGCCTGGAGTGTACAGGGAGATTCACCCCTCCACTTT. The chain links TRBV30 to TRBJ1-6; weak D call: TRBD1 (6 bases). Germline CDR1 is GTSNPN and CDR2 is SVGIG (reference sequence). V lost 0 bases and J 8 bases, leaving 8 bases between the germline ends. This CDR3 has 13 residues. The variable domain in full, completed from reference TRBV30 and TRBJ1-6, reads SQTIHQWPATLVQPVGSPLSLECTVEGTSNPNLYWYRQAAGRGLQLLFYSVGIGQISSEVPQNLSASRPQDRQFILSSKKLLLSDSGFYLCAWSVQGDSPLHFGNGTRLTVT.

V and J are TRBV18 and TRBJ1-2; 7 bases align to TRBD1. The CDR3 covers 14 residues. Germline CDR1 reads KGHSH; CDR2 reads LQKENI. V gave up 2 bases and J gave up 5 bases; unmatched junction bases: 5. This chain's CDR3 is CASSPNRGGYGYTF. The CDR3 region has the DNA TGTGCCAGCTCACCAAACAGGGGAGGGTATGGCTACACCTTC.

This rearrangement joins TRBV27 to TRBJ1-2; no reliable D call. Trimming left V 3 bases short and J 8 bases short, with 10 bases between. Per the germline V gene, CDR1 is MNHEY and CDR2 is SMNVEV (reference sequence). The CDR3 contains 12 residues. The CDR3 coding sequence is TGTGCCAGCAGTTTCTCCACGGGCGGCTACACCTTC. As protein: CASSFSTGGYTF.

CDR3 nucleotides: TGTGCCAGCGCTCGGACAGGGCCCGTCCCTGGGGCCAACGTCCTGACTTTC. The encoded protein is CASARTGPVPGANVLTF. The chain links TRBV2 to TRBJ2-6; the match to TRBD1 covers 8 bases. CDR1 and CDR2 (germline): SNHLY, FYNNEI. This CDR3 has 17 amino acids. Trimming at V came to 8 bases and at J to 2 bases, leaving 11 bases not matched to a gene.

On this clone: At one boundary the junction diverges from the germline segment, which might be a read error. The chain carries TRBV7-9 and TRBJ1-2, with 11 positions matching TRBD1. The CDR3 runs to 15 residues. CDR1 is SEHNR, CDR2 FQNEAQ, per germline (reference sequence). The CDR3 protein is CASSIAGTGGAGYTF. CDR3 in DNA: TGTGCCAGCAGCATAGCCGGGACAGGGGGGGCTGGCTACACCTTC.

This clone was recorded once. The chain has TRBV14 and TRBJ2-4; D is undetermined. V lost 4 bases and J 9 bases, leaving 19 bases between the germline ends. CDR1 and CDR2 (germline): SGHDN, FVKESK. CDR3 length: 15 residues. The CDR3 nucleotides are TGTGCCAGCAGCCCGTCGAGCGCGCTTCGAGGCATTCAGTACTTC. It is translated as CASSPSSALRGIQYF.

On this clone itself: A junction end diverges from the germline sequence, so it may reflect a read error. Other DNA sequences within the sample encode an identical CDR3. This chain links TRBV11-2 with TRBJ1-1, with 7 bases matching TRBD1. In germline, CDR1 is SGHAT, CDR2 FQNNGV. The CDR3 loop spans 14 amino acids. CDR3 nucleotides: TGTGCCAGCAGCTTAACCAGGGGGAACACTGAAGCTTTTTTT. It specifies CASSLTRGNTEAFF. The full variable domain, with the rest looked up from reference TRBV11-2 and TRBJ1-1, is EAGVAQSPRYKIIEKRQSVAFWCNPISGHATLYWYQQILGQGPKLLIQFQNNGVVDDSQLPKDRFSAERLKGVDSTLKIQPAKLEDSAVYLCASSLTRGNTEAFFGQGTRLTVV.

This chain links TRBV2 with TRBJ1-1, with a possible D match to TRBD1 (5 bases). The ends were cut back, 3 bases at V and 5 bases at J, with 13 bases in the middle. From germline, CDR1 is SNHLY and CDR2 FYNNEI. The CDR3 covers 14 residues. The CDR3 bases are TGTGCCAGCAGTGAGCGGGGGAGGAGGACTGAAGCTTTCTTT. This translates into CASSERGRRTEAFF.

This chain joins TRBV18 and TRBJ1-3; 8 bases fit TRBD1. This CDR3 region has 16 residues. Trimming removed 8 bases from V and 0 bases from J; junction bases left unmatched: 9. The germline V gene has CDR1 KGHSH and CDR2 LQKENI. The CDR3 loop is CASTGTGQSSGNTIYF. CDR3 in DNA: TGTGCCAGCACAGGGACAGGCCAGTCCTCTGGAAACACCATATATTTT.

V gene TRBV11-2 combines with J gene TRBJ2-1, with 15 bases aligning to TRBD2. Germline CDR1 SGHAT, CDR2 FQNNGV. This CDR3 is built from 14 residues. After removal of 2 bases from V and 14 bases from J, the junction contained 4 bases not matched to a gene. CDR3 nucleotides: TGTGCCAGCAGCTTATTTGGGACTAGCGGGAGGAAGTTCTTC. Translation: CASSLFGTSGRKFF. The variable domain in full, completed from reference TRBV11-2 and TRBJ2-1, reads EAGVAQSPRYKIIEKRQSVAFWCNPISGHATLYWYQQILGQGPKLLIQFQNNGVVDDSQLPKDRFSAERLKGVDSTLKIQPAKLEDSAVYLCASSLFGTSGRKFFGPGTRLTVL.

This clone was seen more than once but under ten times. A junction boundary mismatches the germline segment, possibly from a read error. V usage is TRBV30 and J usage is TRBJ2-7; D gene uncertain. The V gene's germline CDR1 is GTSNPN and CDR2 SVGIG (reference sequence). There are 11 residues in the CDR3. CDR3 sequence: CAWSSDMPLSF. The CDR3 DNA reads as TGTGCCTGGAGTTCAGACATGCCTCTCAGCTTC.

V gene TRBV9 combines with J gene TRBJ1-4; D is unresolved. Germline V CDR1 and CDR2: SGDLS, YYNGEE. V was cut by 0 bases and J by 7 bases, with 10 bases left in between. This CDR3 contains 14 residues. The CDR3 DNA reads TGTGCCAGCAGCGTAGGTAGGGTAGGTGAAAAACTGTTTTTT. As protein: CASSVGRVGEKLFF.

This clone was found once. The V gene is TRBV10-2, the J gene TRBJ2-3, with 9 positions matching TRBD2. The CDR3 totals 14 residues. Losses at the gene ends were 5 bases for V and 3 bases for J; bases not matched to a gene: 3. CDR1 is WSHSY and CDR2 is SAAADI in the germline V gene. This CDR3 reads CASSISGRTDTQYF. The CDR3 DNA reads TGCGCCAGCAGTATTAGCGGGAGAACAGATACGCAGTATTTT.

The chain is built from TRBV5-4 and TRBJ1-1; 8 bases map to TRBD1. V trimming: 0 bases; J trimming: 6 bases; junction bases outside the gene matches: 7. Germline V gives CDR1 SGHNT, CDR2 YYREEE (reference sequence). The CDR3 has 15 amino acids. CDR3 nucleotides: TGTGCCAGCAGCTTGGCCAAACAGGGGGGATCTGAAGCTTTCTTT. Translation gives CASSLAKQGGSEAFF.

The rearrangement joins TRBV7-2 to TRBJ2-6; D call uncertain. CDR1 and CDR2 from the germline V gene are SGHTA and FQGNSA. V lost 5 bases to trimming and J lost 0 bases, with 14 bases between them. The CDR3 is 17 amino acids. The DNA of the CDR3 is TGTGCCAGCAGCGCCCATGCGACCGTCTCTGGGGCCAACGTCCTGACTTTC. Translating it yields CASSAHATVSGANVLTF.

J is TRBJ2-4 and V is TRBV2; TRBD2 matches 11 bases. The CDR3 consists of 16 residues. Germline V gene lookup returns CDR1 SNHLY and CDR2 FYNNEI. With V trimmed by 3 bases and J by 8 bases, 9 bases remained unmatched. CDR3 region: CASSEGSLAGGHIQYF. The CDR3 coding sequence is TGTGCCAGCAGTGAGGGTTCTCTAGCGGGAGGACACATTCAGTACTTC.

The rearrangement uses TRBV5-1 and TRBJ1-1; possible D gene TRBD1, 5 bases. V dropped 4 bases and J dropped 0 bases, with 13 bases sitting between them. The CDR3 totals 15 residues. Germline loops: CDR1 SGHRS, CDR2 YFSETQ. CDR3 loop: CASSSQGNMNTEAFF. CDR3 DNA: TGCGCCAGCAGCAGCCAGGGAAACATGAACACTGAAGCTTTCTTT. Complete variable domain (other parts from reference TRBV5-1 and TRBJ1-1): KAGVTQTPRYLIKTRGQQVTLSCSPISGHRSVSWYQQTPGQGLQFLFEYFSETQRNKGNFPGRFSGRQFSNSRSEMNVSTLELGDSALYLCASSSQGNMNTEAFFGQGTRLTVV.

The CDR3 nucleotides are TGTGCCAGCGAATACAGGGAAACCGGGGAGCTGTTTTTT. This codes for CASEYRETGELFF. J is TRBJ2-2 and V is TRBV28, with a tentative D call TRBD1 (6 bases). Germline CDR1 reads MDHEN; CDR2 reads SYDVKM. This CDR3 spans 13 amino acids. Trimming removed 8 bases from V and 5 bases from J, with 12 bases in between.

J is TRBJ2-5 and V is TRBV2, with 7 bases that match TRBD1. Trimming cost V 8 bases and J 3 bases; bases outside gene matches: 12. The germline gives CDR1 SNHLY, CDR2 FYNNEI. The CDR3 loop spans 15 amino acids. CDR3 sequence (DNA): TGTGCCAGCCGACGAATGACAGGGAAGGAAGAGACCCAGTACTTC. Protein: CASRRMTGKEETQYF.